The rows below give T cell receptor beta chains drawn from one sample of a study of patients and donors after allogeneic stem cell transplantation. One entry per CDR3 protein results from TCRdb running MiXCR on the RT-PCR reads. The sample holds some 230,000 distinct CDR3 sequences; less than 15% are singletons and the top ten take roughly 11%. The sequenced sample consisted of blood, either unsorted or a sorted T cell fraction (not recorded which). The receptor set was obtained from a human donor who was either an allogeneic HSCT recipient or a stem cell or donor lymphocyte infusion donor (not recorded which). It is not recorded whose cells these are; they may come from a transplant donor. The CDR3 runs from the conserved cysteine through the conserved F or W. A D gene is named only where the DNA matches it firmly. Some rows have no size entry. The others give once, few or many, or a class for an expanded clone.

v_call,clone_size,d_call,j_call,cdr3_nt,cdr3_aa
TRBV7-2,.,.,TRBJ1-1,TGTGCCAGCAGCCCCCGGCCGGACACTGAAGCTTTCTTT,CASSPRPDTEAFF
TRBV14,few,.,TRBJ2-7,TGTGCCAGCAGCCAAGCTCCGGGGCTAGTGTCCGAGCAGTACTTC,CASSQAPGLVSEQYF
TRBV4-3,.,.,TRBJ2-3,TGCGCCAGCAGCCACGGTATGAGACTTGAGGATACGCAGTATTTT,CASSHGMRLEDTQYF
TRBV6-1,.,.,TRBJ2-2,TGTGCCAGCAGACCAACCCCCGGGCAGCCTGTCACCGGGGAGCTGTTTTTT,CASRPTPGQPVTGELFF
TRBV11-2,few,TRBD1,TRBJ1-3,TGTGCCAGCAGCTGGGGACAGAGTGGAAACACCATATATTTT,CASSWGQSGNTIYF
TRBV19,few,.,TRBJ1-2,TGTGCCAGTAGTATAGTGGGGGGAAACTATGGCTACACCTTC,CASSIVGGNYGYTF
TRBV6-1,.,TRBD1,TRBJ1-1,TGTGCCAGTCACAGGGGCTCGAACACTGAAGCTTTCTTT,CASHRGSNTEAFF
TRBV5-1,many,.,TRBJ2-2,TGCGCCAGCAGCTTAGTTGGACAAGAGACGAACACCGGGGAGCTGTTTTTT,CASSLVGQETNTGELFF
TRBV16,many,.,TRBJ2-5,TGTGCCAGCACGACGGTACCTCAAGAGACCCAGTACTTC,CASTTVPQETQYF
TRBV27,many,TRBD1,TRBJ1-4,TGTGCCAGCAGTTTATCGCCCGGGCGACCGGGACAGGGGAAATGGAAACTGTTTTTT,CASSLSPGRPGQGKWKLFF
TRBV3-1,many,.,TRBJ2-3,TGTGCCAGCAGCCAAGCGGGCTGGACATACGGCACAGATACGCAGTATTTT,CASSQAGWTYGTDTQYF
TRBV20-1,few,TRBD1,TRBJ1-1,TGCAGTGCTAGTCAGACAGGGAGGCTTCACGAAGCTTTCTTT,CSASQTGRLHEAFF
TRBV25-1,.,TRBD1,TRBJ1-2,TGTGCCAGCAGGGGGACAGGGACTAACTATGGCTACACCTTC,CASRGTGTNYGYTF
TRBV3-1,many,.,TRBJ1-1,TGTGCCAGCAGCAATCGGAGGAGAACTGAAGCTTTCTTT,CASSNRRRTEAFF
TRBV11-2,few,.,TRBJ1-1,TGTGCCAGCAGCTCGCACAGGGCGGGTCCGGGGGCGAACACTGAAGCTTTCTTT,CASSSHRAGPGANTEAFF
TRBV5-4,.,TRBD2,TRBJ2-1,TGTGCCAGCAGCTTGGAGTCTAGCGGGAGACGGAATGAGCAGTTCTTC,CASSLESSGRRNEQFF
TRBV10-3,few,TRBD2,TRBJ2-3,TGTGCCATCAGTGACATAGGCGGGAGTGGTGCAGATACGCAGTATTTT,CAISDIGGSGADTQYF
TRBV20-1,many,.,TRBJ2-5,TGCAGTGCGCCGGGACTGGACCAAGAGACCCAGTACTTC,CSAPGLDQETQYF
TRBV7-3,many,.,TRBJ1-1,TGTGCCAGCAGCCCAACCCCGGGGTGGAGCGCTGAAGCTTTCTTT,CASSPTPGWSAEAFF
TRBV6-1,few,TRBD1,TRBJ1-2,TGTGCCAGCAGTGGCGAGATGGGAGCTTGGACAGGGAATGGCTACACCTTC,CASSGEMGAWTGNGYTF
TRBV27,few,TRBD1,TRBJ2-7,TGTGCCAGCAGTCAACCGGGACAGGGGTTTGACGAGCAGTACTTC,CASSQPGQGFDEQYF
TRBV11-2,.,TRBD1,TRBJ1-2,TGTGCCAGCAGCCCCCCGGGACAGGGGGCAATTGGCTACACCTTC,CASSPPGQGAIGYTF
TRBV10-3,many,TRBD2,TRBJ2-1,TGTGCCATCAGTGAGTCGGGGACTAGTCTAAATGAGCAGTTCTTC,CAISESGTSLNEQFF
TRBV10-3,few,.,TRBJ2-2,TGTGCCATCAGATTTGGGGGGGGCAGCACCGGGGAGCTGTTTTTT,CAIRFGGGSTGELFF
TRBV5-6,.,.,TRBJ2-7,TGTGCCAGCAGCTTGGTGGGCCCCTACGAGCAGTACTTC,CASSLVGPYEQYF